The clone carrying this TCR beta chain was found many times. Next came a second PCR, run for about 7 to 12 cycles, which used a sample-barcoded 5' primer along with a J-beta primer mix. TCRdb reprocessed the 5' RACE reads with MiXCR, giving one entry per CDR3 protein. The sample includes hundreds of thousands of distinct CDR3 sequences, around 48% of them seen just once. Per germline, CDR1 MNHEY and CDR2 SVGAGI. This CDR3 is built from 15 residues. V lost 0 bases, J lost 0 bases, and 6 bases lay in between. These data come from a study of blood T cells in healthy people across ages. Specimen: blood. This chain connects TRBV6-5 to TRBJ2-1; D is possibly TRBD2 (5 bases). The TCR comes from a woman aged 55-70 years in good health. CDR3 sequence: CASSYSSGSYNEQFF. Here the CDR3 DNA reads TGTGCCAGCAGTTACTCCAGCGGCTCCTACAATGAGCAGTTCTTC.